The present entry profiles one T cell receptor (beta chain) with its context. In the source study's methods: It was from reference gene primer amplification that nucleated cell counts were estimated. The repertoire was sequenced with immunoSEQ multiplex PCR; TCRdb's copy has only in-frame clones and lacks some. V and J calls plus clone size are reproduced from that table; the DNA served to infer D and trimming. This table has roughly 250,000 clones, 87% appearing once. These data are taken from a study of blood T cell repertoires in COVID-19. Study-wide context: Acute-phase and convalescent COVID-19 samples originated in the United States, Italy and Spain. In each case, the material was cDNA or gDNA derived from T cells, B-cell-depleted T cells, or PBMCs.

Enrolled through a virtual design, the participants were between roughly 18 and 90 years of age and came from roughly 22 US areas. The sequencing sample was made of PBMCs or T cells enriched from blood (not recorded which). The receptor was derived from a woman aged 25 to 39 with acute COVID-19.

The CDR3 DNA is TGTGCCAGCAGTGATGACAGGGGCGAAAAACTGTTTTTT. Translation gives CASSDDRGEKLFF. This chain uses TRBV28 with TRBJ1-4, with 8 bases matching TRBD1. The CDR3 has 13 amino acids. Germline V gene data show CDR1 as MDHEN and CDR2 as SYDVKM. J gave up 8 bases and V 5 bases, and 4 bases lay outside the gene matches. Based on the CDR3 plus reference TRBV28 and TRBJ1-4, the full variable domain is DVKVTQSSRYLVKRTGEKVFLECVQDMDHENMFWYRQDPGLGLRLIYFSYDVKMKEKGDIPEGYSVSREKKERFSLILESASTNQTSMYLCASSDDRGEKLFFGSGTQLSVL.